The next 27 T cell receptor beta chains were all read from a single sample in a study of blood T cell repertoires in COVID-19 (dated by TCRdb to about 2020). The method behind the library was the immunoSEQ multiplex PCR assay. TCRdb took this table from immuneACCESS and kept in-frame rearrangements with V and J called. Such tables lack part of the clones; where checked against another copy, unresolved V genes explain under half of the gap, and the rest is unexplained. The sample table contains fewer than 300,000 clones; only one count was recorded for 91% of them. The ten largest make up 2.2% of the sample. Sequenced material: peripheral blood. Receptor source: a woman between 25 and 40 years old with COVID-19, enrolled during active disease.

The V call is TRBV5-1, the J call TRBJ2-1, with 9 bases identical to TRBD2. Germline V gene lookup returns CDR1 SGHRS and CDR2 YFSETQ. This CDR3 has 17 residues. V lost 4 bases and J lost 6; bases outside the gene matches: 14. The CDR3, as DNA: TGCGCCAGCAGCCTTACCCAAGGACTAGCGTCTGGCAATGAGCAGTTCTTC. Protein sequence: CASSLTQGLASGNEQFF.

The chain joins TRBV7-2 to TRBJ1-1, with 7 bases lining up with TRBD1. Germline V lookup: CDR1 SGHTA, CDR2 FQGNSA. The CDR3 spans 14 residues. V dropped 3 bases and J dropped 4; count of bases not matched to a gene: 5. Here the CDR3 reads CASSFYRGGTEAFF. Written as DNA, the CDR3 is TGTGCCAGCAGCTTCTACAGGGGAGGCACTGAAGCTTTCTTT.

CDR3 nucleotide sequence: TGCAGCGTTGAAGATGGCAGGGCCGCCGGAAAACTGTTTTTT. Translated, it gives CSVEDGRAAGKLFF. This chain connects TRBV29-1 to TRBJ1-4; possibly TRBD1 for D (5 bases). V was clipped by 0 bases and J by 10 bases, with 15 bases between them. This CDR3 comprises 14 residues. In germline, CDR1 is SQVTM, CDR2 ANQGSEA.

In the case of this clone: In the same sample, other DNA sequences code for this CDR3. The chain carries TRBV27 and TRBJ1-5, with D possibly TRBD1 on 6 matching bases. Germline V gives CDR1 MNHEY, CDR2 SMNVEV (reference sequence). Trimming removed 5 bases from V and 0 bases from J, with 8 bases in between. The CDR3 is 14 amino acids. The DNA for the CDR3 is TGTGCCAGCAGTACAGGGTATAGCAATCAGCCCCAGCATTTT. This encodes CASSTGYSNQPQHF.

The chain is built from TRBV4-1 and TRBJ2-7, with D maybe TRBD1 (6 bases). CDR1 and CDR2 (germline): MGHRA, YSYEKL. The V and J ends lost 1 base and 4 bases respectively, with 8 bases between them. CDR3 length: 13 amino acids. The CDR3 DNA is TGCGCCAGCAGCCAAGGACAGGCTTACGAGCAGTACTTC. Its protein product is CASSQGQAYEQYF.

The CDR3 spells CAIRGLTLNEQYF. CDR3 bases: TGTGCCATCAGGGGACTGACGCTCAACGAGCAGTACTTC. The chain is built from TRBV10-3 and TRBJ2-7; D perhaps matches TRBD2 (6 bases). The CDR3 has 13 amino acids. Germline CDR1 ENHRY, CDR2 SYGVKD. Trimming removed 6 bases at V and 5 bases at J, with 14 bases between.

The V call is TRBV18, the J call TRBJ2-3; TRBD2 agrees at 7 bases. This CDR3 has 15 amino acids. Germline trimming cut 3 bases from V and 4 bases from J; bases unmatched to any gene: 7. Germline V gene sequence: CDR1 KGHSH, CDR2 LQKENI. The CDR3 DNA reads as TGTGCCAGCTCACCGTTGCGGGAGAGGGCAGATACGCAGTATTTT. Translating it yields CASSPLRERADTQYF.

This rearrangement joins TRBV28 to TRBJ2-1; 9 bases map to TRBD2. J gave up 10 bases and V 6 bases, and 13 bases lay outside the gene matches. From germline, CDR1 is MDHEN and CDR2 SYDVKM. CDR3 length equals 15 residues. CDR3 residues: CASSPAFVAGDEQFF. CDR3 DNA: TGTGCCAGCAGCCCCGCGTTTGTAGCGGGAGACGAGCAGTTCTTC. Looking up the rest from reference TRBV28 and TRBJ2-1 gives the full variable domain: DVKVTQSSRYLVKRTGEKVFLECVQDMDHENMFWYRQDPGLGLRLIYFSYDVKMKEKGDIPEGYSVSREKKERFSLILESASTNQTSMYLCASSPAFVAGDEQFFGPGTRLTVL.

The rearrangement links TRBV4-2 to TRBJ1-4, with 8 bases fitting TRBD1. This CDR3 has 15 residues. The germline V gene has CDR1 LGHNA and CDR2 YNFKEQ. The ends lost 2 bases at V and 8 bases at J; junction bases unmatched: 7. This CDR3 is CASSQIQGQGEKLFF. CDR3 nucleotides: TGTGCCAGCAGCCAAATCCAAGGACAGGGAGAAAAACTGTTTTTT.

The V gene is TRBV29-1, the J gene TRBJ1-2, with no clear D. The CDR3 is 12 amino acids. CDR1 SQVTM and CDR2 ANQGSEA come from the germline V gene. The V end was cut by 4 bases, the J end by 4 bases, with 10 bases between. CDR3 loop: CSVGGRLYGYTF. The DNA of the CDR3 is TGCAGCGTTGGCGGGCGGCTCTATGGCTACACCTTC.

CDR3 sequence (DNA): TGTGCCAGCCAACAAACAGGGAGGGCCTTAGATACGCAGTATTTT. Residues: CASQQTGRALDTQYF. The rearrangement links TRBV7-2 to TRBJ2-3; possible D gene TRBD2, 7 bases. In germline, CDR1 is SGHTA, CDR2 FQGNSA. Trimming pared 8 bases from V and 5 bases from J, leaving 20 bases between. The CDR3 totals 15 residues.

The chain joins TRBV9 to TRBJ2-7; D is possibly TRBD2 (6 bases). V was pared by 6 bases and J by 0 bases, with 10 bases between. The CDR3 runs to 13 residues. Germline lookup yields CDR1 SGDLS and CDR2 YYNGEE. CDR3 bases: TGTGCCAGCAATACGGGGGACTCCTACGAGCAGTACTTC. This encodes CASNTGDSYEQYF.

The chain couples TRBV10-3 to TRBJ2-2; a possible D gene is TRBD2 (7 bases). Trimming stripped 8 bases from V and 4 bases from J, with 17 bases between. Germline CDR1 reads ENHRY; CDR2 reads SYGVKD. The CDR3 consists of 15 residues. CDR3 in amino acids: CAIGWGRESTGELFF. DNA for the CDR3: TGTGCCATCGGTTGGGGGCGGGAGAGCACCGGGGAGCTGTTTTTT.

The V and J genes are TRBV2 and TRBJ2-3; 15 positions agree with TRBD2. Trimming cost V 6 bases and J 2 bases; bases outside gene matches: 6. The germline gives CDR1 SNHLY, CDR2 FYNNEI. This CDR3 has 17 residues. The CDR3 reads CASRTGTSGRSTDTQYF. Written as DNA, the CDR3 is TGTGCCAGCAGAACGGGGACTAGCGGGAGGTCCACAGATACGCAGTATTTT.

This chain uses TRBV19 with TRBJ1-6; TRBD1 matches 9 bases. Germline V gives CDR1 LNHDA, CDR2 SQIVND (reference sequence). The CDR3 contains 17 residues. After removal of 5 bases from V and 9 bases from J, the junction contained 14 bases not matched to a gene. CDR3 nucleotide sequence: TGTGCCAGTAGTGCGGACAGGGGTCCCCTAAGCTCTTCACCCCTCCACTTT. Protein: CASSADRGPLSSSPLHF.

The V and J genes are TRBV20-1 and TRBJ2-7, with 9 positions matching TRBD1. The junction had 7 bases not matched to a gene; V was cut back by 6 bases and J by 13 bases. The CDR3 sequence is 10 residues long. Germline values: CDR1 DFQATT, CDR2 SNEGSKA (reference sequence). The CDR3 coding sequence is TGCAGTGCCCAACAGGGGGCCAGTTACTTC. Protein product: CSAQQGASYF.

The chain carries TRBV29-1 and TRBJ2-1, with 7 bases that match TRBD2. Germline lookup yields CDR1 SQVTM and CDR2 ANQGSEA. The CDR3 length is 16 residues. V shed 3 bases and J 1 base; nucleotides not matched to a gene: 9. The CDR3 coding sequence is TGCAGCGTTGATCGGGTGGGCGGGAGATCCTACAATGAGCAGTTCTTC. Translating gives CSVDRVGGRSYNEQFF.

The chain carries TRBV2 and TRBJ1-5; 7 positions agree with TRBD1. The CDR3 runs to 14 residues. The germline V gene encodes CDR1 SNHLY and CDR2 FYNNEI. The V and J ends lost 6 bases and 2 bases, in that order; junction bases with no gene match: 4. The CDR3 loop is CASRGQVGNQPQHF. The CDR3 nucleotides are TGTGCCAGCAGAGGACAGGTGGGCAATCAGCCCCAGCATTTT. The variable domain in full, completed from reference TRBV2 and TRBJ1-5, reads EPEVTQTPSHQVTQMGQEVILRCVPISNHLYFYWYRQILGQKVEFLVSFYNNEISEKSEIFDDQFSVERPDGSNFTLKIRSTKLEDSAMYFCASRGQVGNQPQHFGDGTRLSIL.

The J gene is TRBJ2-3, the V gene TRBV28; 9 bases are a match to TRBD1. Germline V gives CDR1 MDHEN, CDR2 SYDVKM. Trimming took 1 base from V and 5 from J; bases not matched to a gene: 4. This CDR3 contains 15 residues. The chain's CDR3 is CASSLLQGARDTQYF. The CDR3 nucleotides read TGTGCCAGCAGTTTATTACAGGGGGCTCGAGATACGCAGTATTTT.

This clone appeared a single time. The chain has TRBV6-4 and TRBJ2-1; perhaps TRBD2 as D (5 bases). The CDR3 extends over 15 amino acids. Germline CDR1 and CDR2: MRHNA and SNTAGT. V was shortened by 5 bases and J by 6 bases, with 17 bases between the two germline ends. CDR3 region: CASSLEGTWGNEQFF. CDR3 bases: TGTGCCAGCAGTCTTGAGGGTACGTGGGGCAATGAGCAGTTCTTC.

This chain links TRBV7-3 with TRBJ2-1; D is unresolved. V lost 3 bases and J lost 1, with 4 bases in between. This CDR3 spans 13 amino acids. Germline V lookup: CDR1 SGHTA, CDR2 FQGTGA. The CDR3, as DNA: TGTGCCAGCAGCTTGACTTCCTACAATGAGCAGTTCTTC. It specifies CASSLTSYNEQFF.

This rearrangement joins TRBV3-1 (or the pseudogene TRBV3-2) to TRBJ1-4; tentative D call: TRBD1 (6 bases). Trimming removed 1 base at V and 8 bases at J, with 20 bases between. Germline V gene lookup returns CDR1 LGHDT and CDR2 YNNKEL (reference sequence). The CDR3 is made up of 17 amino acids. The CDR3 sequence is CASSQVAARGFGEKLFF. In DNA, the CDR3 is TGTGCCAGCAGCCAAGTGGCAGCCAGGGGATTCGGGGAAAAACTGTTTTTT.

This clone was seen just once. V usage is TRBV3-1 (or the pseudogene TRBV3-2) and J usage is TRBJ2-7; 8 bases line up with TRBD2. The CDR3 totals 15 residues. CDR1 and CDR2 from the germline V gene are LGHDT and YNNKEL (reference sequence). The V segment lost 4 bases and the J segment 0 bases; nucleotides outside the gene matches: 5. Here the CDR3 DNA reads TGTGCCAGCAGCCCAGCGGGAGCCCGCTCCTACGAGCAGTACTTC. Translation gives CASSPAGARSYEQYF.

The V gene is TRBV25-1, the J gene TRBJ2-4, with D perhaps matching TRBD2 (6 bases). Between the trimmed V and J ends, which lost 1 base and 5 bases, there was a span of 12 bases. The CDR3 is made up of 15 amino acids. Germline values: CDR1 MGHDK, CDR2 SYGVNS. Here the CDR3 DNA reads TGTGCCAGCAGTGAATGGGATGCGGGGCAAAACATTCAGTACTTC. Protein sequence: CASSEWDAGQNIQYF.

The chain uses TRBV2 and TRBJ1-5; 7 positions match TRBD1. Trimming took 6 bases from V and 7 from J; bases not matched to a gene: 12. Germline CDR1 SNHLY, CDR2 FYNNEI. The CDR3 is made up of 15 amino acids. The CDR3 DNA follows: TGTGCCAGCAGACTTGACAGGGTGAGTGTGCAGCCCCAGCATTTT. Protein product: CASRLDRVSVQPQHF.

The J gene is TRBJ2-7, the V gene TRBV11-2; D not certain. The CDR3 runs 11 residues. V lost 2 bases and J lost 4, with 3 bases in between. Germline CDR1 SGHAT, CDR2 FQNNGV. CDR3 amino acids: CASSLQYEQYF. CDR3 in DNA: TGTGCCAGCAGCTTACAGTACGAGCAGTACTTC.

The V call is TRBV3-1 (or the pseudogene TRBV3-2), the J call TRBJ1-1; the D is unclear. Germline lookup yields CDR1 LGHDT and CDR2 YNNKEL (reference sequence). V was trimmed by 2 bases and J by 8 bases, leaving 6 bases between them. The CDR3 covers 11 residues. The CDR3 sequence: CASSQNQEAFF. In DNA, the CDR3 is TGTGCCAGCAGCCAAAATCAGGAAGCTTTCTTT.